This T cell receptor beta chain was profiled in a study of blood T cell repertoires in COVID-19. The wider study: The cDNA or gDNA used as material had been derived from T cells, B-cell-depleted T cells, or PBMCs.

V was trimmed by 0 bases and J by 7 bases, leaving 12 bases between them. This CDR3 has 14 residues. Germline V gene sequence: CDR1 GTSNPN, CDR2 SVGIG (reference sequence). Using immunoSEQ multiplex PCR, the repertoire was profiled, and TCRdb retains in-frame clones only, with some absent. In the table there are approximately 100,000 clones, over 65% of which are singletons. The TCR originated in a woman aged 55-69 years with acute or convalescent COVID-19. Source material: peripheral blood. The V call is TRBV30, the J call TRBJ2-2, with a tentative D call TRBD2 (5 bases). CDR3 in amino acids: CAWSVGGYDGELFF. The CDR3 DNA reads as TGTGCCTGGAGTGTAGGCGGGTACGACGGGGAGCTGTTTTTT.